This T cell receptor beta chain stems from a study of early T cells in non-severe SARS-CoV-2 infection. Germline CDR1 SGHTA, CDR2 FQGNSA. The CDR3 length is 13 residues. V lost 4 bases to trimming and J lost 1 base, with 7 bases between them. MiXCR, run by TCRdb on the 5' RACE reads, gives a single entry per CDR3 protein. This sample has around 60,000 distinct CDR3 sequences, with around 21% found just once. This clonotype was seen only a few times. Sequencing was performed on whole blood, taken at baseline. The chain joins TRBV7-2 to TRBJ1-1; D unresolved. The receptor's source is an adult who was a healthcare worker with PCR-confirmed SARS-CoV-2 infection or an uninfected control (not recorded which). The CDR3 nucleotides read TGTGCCAGCAGCTCCCAGAGGAACACTGAAGCTTTCTTT. Amino acids: CASSSQRNTEAFF.